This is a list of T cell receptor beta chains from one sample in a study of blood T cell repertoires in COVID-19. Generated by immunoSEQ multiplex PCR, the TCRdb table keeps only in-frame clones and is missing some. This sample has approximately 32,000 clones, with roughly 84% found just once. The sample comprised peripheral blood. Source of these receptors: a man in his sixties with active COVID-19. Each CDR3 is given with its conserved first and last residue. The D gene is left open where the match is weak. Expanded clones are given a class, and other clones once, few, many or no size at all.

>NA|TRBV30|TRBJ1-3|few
TGTGCCTGGAGTTTCCGGGGGGGCACCATATATTTT
CAWSFRGGTIYF
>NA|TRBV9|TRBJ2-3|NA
TGTGCCAGCAGCGCCCGGGACTTACTCACAGATACGCAGTATTTT
CASSARDLLTDTQYF
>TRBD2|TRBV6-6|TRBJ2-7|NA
TGTGCCAGCACTCCGGTAGTAGCGGGGAGCTCCTACGAGCAGTACTTC
CASTPVVAGSSYEQYF
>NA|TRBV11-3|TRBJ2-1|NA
TGTGCCAGCAGCTTTGGGGGCCCCTACAATGAGCAGTTCTTC
CASSFGGPYNEQFF
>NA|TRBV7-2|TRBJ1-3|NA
TGTGCCAGCAGTTCTCAGGTTAACTCTGGAAACACCATATATTTT
CASSSQVNSGNTIYF
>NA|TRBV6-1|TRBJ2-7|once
TGTGCCAGCAGTGCCACGTCGGTGATGAGGGTGACCCACGAGCAGTACTTC
CASSATSVMRVTHEQYF
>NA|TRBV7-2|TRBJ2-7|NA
TGTGCCAGCAGCTGGAGGGTCCTGGAGGCGAGGGAGCAGTACTTC
CASSWRVLEAREQYF
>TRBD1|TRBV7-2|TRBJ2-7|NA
TGTGCCAGCAGCCCCTGGACAGGGAGAGATTACGAGCAGTACTTC
CASSPWTGRDYEQYF
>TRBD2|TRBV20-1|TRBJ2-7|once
TGCAGTGCTATGCGGGAGGACGAGCAGTACTTC
CSAMREDEQYF
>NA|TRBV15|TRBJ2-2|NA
TGTGCCACCAGCAGCCTAGGGCAGGGGAACACCGGGGAGCTGTTTTTT
CATSSLGQGNTGELFF
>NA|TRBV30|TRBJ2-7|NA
TGTGCCTGGGCTTACCTAGCAACGGACGAGCAGTACTTC
CAWAYLATDEQYF
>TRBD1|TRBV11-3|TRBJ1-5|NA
TGTGCCAGCAGCTTATGGGCTCAGGGGGCACAGCCCCAGCATTTT
CASSLWAQGAQPQHF
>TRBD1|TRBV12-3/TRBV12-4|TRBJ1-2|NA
TGTGCCAGCAGCCTTGGACAGGGCCGTGGCTACACCTTC
CASSLGQGRGYTF
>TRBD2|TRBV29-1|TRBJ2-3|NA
TGCAGCCCCCTGGGCGGGGGGGGCACAGATACGCAGTATTTT
CSPLGGGGTDTQYF
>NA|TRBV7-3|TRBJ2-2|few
TGTGCCAGCAGCTCAGGGTCGACAGGGAACACCGGGGAGCTGTTTTTT
CASSSGSTGNTGELFF
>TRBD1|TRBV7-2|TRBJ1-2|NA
TGTGCCAGCAGCTTAGGACAGGGGAACTATGGCTACACCTTC
CASSLGQGNYGYTF
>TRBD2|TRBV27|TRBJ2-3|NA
TGTGCCAGCAGTGGTGGCGGGAGCCTTGATAGCACAGATACGCAGTATTTT
CASSGGGSLDSTDTQYF
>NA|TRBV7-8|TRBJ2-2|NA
TGTGCCAGCAGGTCCAAACCAGGGGAATGGGCCGGGGAGCTGTTTTTT
CASRSKPGEWAGELFF
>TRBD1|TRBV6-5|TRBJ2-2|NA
TGTGCCAGCAGTAGTAGGGGGCCCGGGGAGCTGTTTTTT
CASSSRGPGELFF
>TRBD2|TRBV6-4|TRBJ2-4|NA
TGTGCCAGCAGTGACGTGGTAGCGGGAGATCGCTCGGCCAAAAACATTCAGTACTTC
CASSDVVAGDRSAKNIQYF
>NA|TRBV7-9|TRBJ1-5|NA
TGTGCCAGCAGCTTAGTGGCGGGCAATCAGCCCCAGCATTTT
CASSLVAGNQPQHF
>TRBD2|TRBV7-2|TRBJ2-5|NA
TGTGCCAGCAGCTTAGGAGCGGGGGGTGAGACCCAGTACTTC
CASSLGAGGETQYF
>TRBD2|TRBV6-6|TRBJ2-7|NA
TGTGCCAGCATCAGCGGGGGGACCTACGAGCAGTACTTC
CASISGGTYEQYF
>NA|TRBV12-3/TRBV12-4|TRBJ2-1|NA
TGTGCCAGCAGTACTCCAGCAGGGGCCCAGTTCTTC
CASSTPAGAQFF
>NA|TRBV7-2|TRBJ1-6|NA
TGTGCCAGCAGCTTAGTTAATCAGGGTTTTCCACCCCTCCACTTT
CASSLVNQGFPPLHF
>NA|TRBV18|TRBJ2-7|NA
TGTGCCAGCTCACCTAATCGAGGGTGGGGCGAGCAGTACTTC
CASSPNRGWGEQYF
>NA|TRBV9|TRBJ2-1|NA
TGTGCCAGCAGCGTAGGACTGGCCTCCTACAATGAGCAGTTCTTC
CASSVGLASYNEQFF
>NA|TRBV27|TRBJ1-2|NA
TGTGCCAGCAGTTCCCCCTACAGGAGCCCATATGGCTACACCTTC
CASSSPYRSPYGYTF
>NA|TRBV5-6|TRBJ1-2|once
TGTGCCAGCAGCTCGGGACTCCAAGCTAACTATGGCTACACCTTC
CASSSGLQANYGYTF
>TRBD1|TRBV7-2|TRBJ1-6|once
TGTGCCAGCAGTTTTACCGGACAGGGAGAACGCTCACCCCTCCACTTT
CASSFTGQGERSPLHF
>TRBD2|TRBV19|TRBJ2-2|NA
TGTGCCAGTAGTAGCGGGAGGCGATACACCGGGGAGCTGTTTTTT
CASSSGRRYTGELFF
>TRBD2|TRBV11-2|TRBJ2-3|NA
TGTGCCAGCAGCTCTACCCTAGCGGGTCCAGATACGCAGTATTTT
CASSSTLAGPDTQYF
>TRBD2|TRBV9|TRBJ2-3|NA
TGTGCCAGCAGCCCCGGGGCTAGCGGGGCTGATACGCAGTATTTT
CASSPGASGADTQYF